Shown below are 13 T cell receptor beta chains from a single sample sequenced in a study of T cell responses to AZD1222 COVID-19 vaccine. Sequencing used immunoSEQ multiplex PCR; TCRdb keeps in-frame clones, though not all of them. The sample comprises roughly 45,000 clones, roughly 80% of which are singletons, and 6.6% rests with the top ten. The material was peripheral blood, obtained on day 0 of AZD1222 vaccination. The receptor source for this set is an adult in good health.

V is TRBV7-2 and J is TRBJ1-1; a weak D match, TRBD1 (6 bases). The CDR3 is 16 amino acids. The germline V and J ends were trimmed by 1 base and 1 base, with 13 bases remaining between them. Looked up from germline, CDR1 is SGHTA and CDR2 is FQGNSA. CDR3 DNA: TGTGCCAGCAGCTTAGACCCCCGGGGGGCGAACACTGAAGCTTTCTTT. Translating gives CASSLDPRGANTEAFF. The variable domain in full, with the rest retrieved from reference TRBV7-2 and TRBJ1-1, is GAGVSQSPSNKVTEKGKDVELRCDPISGHTALYWYRQSLGQGLEFLIYFQGNSAPDKSGLPSDRFSAERTGGSVSTLTIQRTQQEDSAVYLCASSLDPRGANTEAFFGQGTRLTVV.

The chain combines TRBV7-2 with TRBJ2-1, with D tentatively TRBD2 (5 bases). CDR1 SGHTA and CDR2 FQGNSA come from the germline V gene. The CDR3 spans 13 residues. V lost 4 bases, J lost 9 bases, and 13 bases lay in between. As DNA, the CDR3 is TGTGCCAGCAGCTCCCGGACTGTGGTTGAGCAGTTCTTC. Translated, it gives CASSSRTVVEQFF.

The gene calls are TRBV2 and TRBJ2-2; the match to TRBD1 covers 9 bases. Looked up from germline, CDR1 is SNHLY and CDR2 is FYNNEI. V lost 2 bases and J lost 7; bases outside the gene matches: 5. The CDR3 sequence is 15 residues long. Here the CDR3 reads CASSEQGQGVGELFF. Here the CDR3 DNA reads TGTGCCAGCAGTGAACAGGGACAGGGTGTCGGGGAGCTGTTTTTT.

The genes are TRBV28 and TRBJ1-1; D perhaps matches TRBD1 (5 bases). This CDR3 region has 17 residues. The V gene's germline CDR1 is MDHEN and CDR2 SYDVKM. Trimming took off 5 bases at V and 3 bases at J, with 22 bases between the two ends. The CDR3 region has the DNA TGTGCCAGCAGTCGAGCTTCCAGGGAGGGGTTCCACACTGAAGCTTTCTTT. It translates to CASSRASREGFHTEAFF.

This chain joins TRBV29-1 and TRBJ1-2; no reliable D call. Germline V CDR1 and CDR2: SQVTM, ANQGSEA. V lost 1 base to trimming and J lost 3 bases, with 12 bases between them. The CDR3 totals 14 residues. DNA for the CDR3: TGCAGCGTTGAAGCTAATACATGGCACTATGGCTACACCTTC. Its protein is CSVEANTWHYGYTF.

This clone has more than one count but fewer than ten. This chain links TRBV6-5 with TRBJ2-3; D not resolved. V was clipped by 7 bases and J by 6 bases, with 11 bases between them. Germline values: CDR1 MNHEY, CDR2 SVGAGI. The length of the CDR3 is 12 residues. The CDR3 loop reads CASTNSGDTQYF. The CDR3 region has the DNA TGTGCCAGCACCAATTCCGGGGATACGCAGTATTTT.

This rearrangement joins TRBV3-1 (or the pseudogene TRBV3-2) to TRBJ1-1, with D possibly TRBD1 on 5 matching bases. The germline V and J ends were trimmed by 4 bases and 0 bases, with 15 bases remaining between them. The CDR3 extends over 16 amino acids. CDR1 and CDR2 from the germline V gene are LGHDT and YNNKEL (reference sequence). CDR3 bases: TGTGCCAGCAGCCTATTAGGACAAGTTTTGAACACTGAAGCTTTCTTT. This gives the protein CASSLLGQVLNTEAFF.

V is TRBV2 and J is TRBJ2-2; 7 nucleotides align to TRBD2. The germline V gene encodes CDR1 SNHLY and CDR2 FYNNEI. Losses at the gene ends were 5 bases for V and 0 bases for J; bases not matched to a gene: 3. The CDR3 totals 15 residues. The CDR3 region is CASSMGGPNTGELFF. In DNA form, the CDR3 reads TGTGCCAGCAGTATGGGAGGGCCGAACACCGGGGAGCTGTTTTTT.

The chain employs TRBV19 and TRBJ1-1; D is undetermined. The CDR3 has 12 amino acids. Germline V gene data show CDR1 as LNHDA and CDR2 as SQIVND (reference sequence). V was pared by 7 bases and J by 1 base, with 7 bases between. Written as DNA, the CDR3 is TGTGCCAGTAATAAGGAGAACACTGAAGCTTTCTTT. It specifies CASNKENTEAFF.

This chain connects TRBV14 to TRBJ2-5; D is unclear. This CDR3 is built from 11 residues. V lost 0 bases to trimming and J lost 10 bases, with 6 bases between them. CDR1 is SGHDN and CDR2 is FVKESK in the germline V gene. The CDR3 sequence: CASSQDEIQYF. The CDR3 bases are TGTGCCAGCAGCCAAGACGAAATCCAGTACTTC.

V usage is TRBV7-3 and J usage is TRBJ1-1, with a weak D call TRBD1 (6 bases). From germline, CDR1 is SGHTA and CDR2 FQGTGA. The CDR3 length is 16 residues. V was shortened by 5 bases and J by 8 bases, with 24 bases between the two germline ends. As DNA, the CDR3 is TGTGCCAGCAGCACCTCTCCTCGGCGGGCAGGGGTCGAAGCTTTCTTT. It is translated as CASSTSPRRAGVEAFF.

The chain employs TRBV7-9 and TRBJ2-5; 7 bases match TRBD1. Germline CDR1 is SEHNR and CDR2 is FQNEAQ (reference sequence). The CDR3 is made up of 16 amino acids. V lost 0 bases and J lost 5; bases outside the gene matches: 9. The CDR3 DNA sequence: TGTGCCAGCAGCTTAGCGGGCAGGGGGTTAAGGGAGACCCAGTACTTC. Protein product: CASSLAGRGLRETQYF.

CDR3 sequence: CSVDAGGGSYTF. DNA for the CDR3: TGCAGCGTTGACGCAGGGGGCGGTAGCTACACCTTC. V gene TRBV29-1 combines with J gene TRBJ1-2; TRBD1 agrees at 8 bases. The CDR3 covers 12 residues. V was clipped by 3 bases and J by 9 bases; unmatched bases: 6. Germline V gene data show CDR1 as SQVTM and CDR2 as ANQGSEA.